This TCR beta chain stems from a study of cytomegalovirus exposure and HLA in healthy donors. Researchers ran the PCR with 60 Vbeta and 13 Jbeta primers. The method was immunoSEQ multiplex PCR; TCRdb's version includes in-frame clones alone and lacks a portion of them. The sample shows about 170,000 clones, 65% to 85% of them seen only once. Concerning this clone itself: Its antigen remains unidentified.

General study points: Indistinguishable V segments, including TRBV6-2 and TRBV6-3, were excluded.

From germline, CDR1 is MNHNS and CDR2 SASEGT. V was trimmed by 0 bases and J by 3 bases, leaving 12 bases between them. The CDR3 has 15 residues. V gene TRBV6-1 combines with J gene TRBJ2-7; D perhaps matches TRBD1 (6 bases). This clonotype was sampled from a woman aged 50 to 60 in good health and CMV-seropositive. Material for sequencing was PBMCs. CDR3: CASSEASGQFYEQYF. As DNA, the CDR3 is TGTGCCAGCAGTGAAGCATCCGGACAGTTCTACGAGCAGTACTTC.